These T cell receptor beta chains were read from a single sample in a study of shared clonotypes between healthy human individuals. Clones were read by immunoSEQ multiplex PCR, and TCRdb kept only the in-frame ones, dropping some. Of 2,500,000 or so clones listed, 90% to 95% are singletons. Sequencing input: naive CD4+ T cells from PBMCs. These TCRs come from a man between 18 and 35 years old in good health. Some clones in this sample may be carry-over from other donors' samples. CDR3s include the opening cysteine and the closing phenylalanine or tryptophan. Fields, in order: clone size, D gene, J gene, V gene, CDR3 length, CDR3 protein, CDR3 DNA. The D gene is left open where the match is weak. Some rows have no size entry. The others give once, few or many, or a class for an expanded clone.

abundance: .
d_gene: .
j_gene: TRBJ1-2
v_gene: TRBV23-1
len: 16
CDR3aa: CASLIRPDSKNYGYTF
CDR3nt: TGCGCCAGTCTAATCCGGCCGGACAGCAAAAACTATGGCTACACCTTC

abundance: .
d_gene: .
j_gene: TRBJ1-2
v_gene: TRBV18
len: 17
CDR3aa: CASSPPGTDPPNYGYTF
CDR3nt: TGTGCCAGCTCACCACCGGGGACCGATCCTCCTAACTATGGCTACACCTTC

abundance: .
d_gene: .
j_gene: TRBJ1-2
v_gene: TRBV29-1
len: 11
CDR3aa: CSVEGGGSYTF
CDR3nt: TGCAGCGTTGAAGGAGGAGGCAGCTACACCTTC

abundance: .
d_gene: TRBD2
j_gene: TRBJ2-1
v_gene: TRBV9
len: 16
CDR3aa: CASSRDSGTKSNEQFF
CDR3nt: TGTGCCAGCAGCAGGGATAGCGGGACTAAGAGCAATGAGCAGTTCTTC

abundance: .
d_gene: .
j_gene: TRBJ2-7
v_gene: TRBV29-1
len: 13
CDR3aa: CSVVGDGSYEQYF
CDR3nt: TGCAGCGTTGTGGGGGACGGATCCTACGAGCAGTACTTC

abundance: .
d_gene: .
j_gene: TRBJ1-1
v_gene: TRBV19
len: 13
CDR3aa: CASSITSNTEAFF
CDR3nt: TGTGCCAGTAGTATTACATCGAACACTGAAGCTTTCTTT

abundance: .
d_gene: TRBD2
j_gene: TRBJ2-7
v_gene: TRBV27
len: 14
CDR3aa: CASSPGWDYYEQYF
CDR3nt: TGTGCCAGCAGCCCTGGCTGGGACTACTACGAGCAGTACTTC

abundance: .
d_gene: .
j_gene: TRBJ1-2
v_gene: TRBV28
len: 14
CDR3aa: CASSTPGRFYGYTF
CDR3nt: TGTGCCAGCAGTACACCCGGGAGATTCTATGGCTACACCTTC

abundance: .
d_gene: TRBD2
j_gene: TRBJ2-1
v_gene: TRBV6-5
len: 15
CDR3aa: CASRRTSGGRNEQFF
CDR3nt: TGTGCCAGCAGACGGACTAGCGGGGGTAGGAATGAGCAGTTCTTC

abundance: .
d_gene: .
j_gene: TRBJ1-1
v_gene: TRBV28
len: 11
CDR3aa: CASQGGLEAFF
CDR3nt: TGTGCCAGCCAGGGAGGGCTTGAAGCTTTCTTT

abundance: .
d_gene: .
j_gene: TRBJ1-3
v_gene: TRBV10-3
len: 16
CDR3aa: CAISGGLGAPGNTIYF
CDR3nt: TGTGCCATCAGTGGGGGGTTGGGGGCCCCTGGAAACACCATATATTTT

abundance: .
d_gene: .
j_gene: TRBJ2-1
v_gene: TRBV18
len: 14
CDR3aa: CASSPSDSSREQFF
CDR3nt: TGTGCCAGCTCACCCTCGGACTCCTCTCGCGAGCAGTTCTTC

abundance: .
d_gene: .
j_gene: TRBJ1-3
v_gene: TRBV15
len: 14
CDR3aa: CATSIDRTGNTIYF
CDR3nt: TGTGCCACCAGCATTGATCGCACCGGAAACACCATATATTTT

abundance: .
d_gene: TRBD1
j_gene: TRBJ1-4
v_gene: TRBV5-6
len: 15
CDR3aa: CASSGTGARDEKLFF
CDR3nt: TGTGCCAGCAGCGGGACAGGGGCGCGGGATGAAAAACTGTTTTTT

abundance: .
d_gene: TRBD1
j_gene: TRBJ2-7
v_gene: TRBV5-8
len: 14
CDR3aa: CASSLEQGAYEQYF
CDR3nt: TGTGCCAGCAGCTTGGAACAGGGGGCCTACGAGCAGTACTTC

abundance: once
d_gene: .
j_gene: TRBJ2-3
v_gene: TRBV29-1
len: 12
CDR3aa: CSVALSGDTQYF
CDR3nt: TGCAGCGTTGCCCTGTCGGGGGATACGCAGTATTTT

abundance: .
d_gene: .
j_gene: TRBJ1-4
v_gene: TRBV29-1
len: 11
CDR3aa: CSGGGAEKLFF
CDR3nt: TGCAGCGGGGGCGGGGCGGAAAAACTGTTTTTT

abundance: .
d_gene: .
j_gene: TRBJ2-2
v_gene: TRBV28
len: 11
CDR3aa: CASLRTGELFF
CDR3nt: TGTGCCAGCCTTAGGACCGGGGAGCTGTTTTTT

abundance: .
d_gene: .
j_gene: TRBJ2-5
v_gene: TRBV6-4
len: 16
CDR3aa: CASSDSKSGRQETQYF
CDR3nt: TGTGCCAGCAGTGACTCGAAGAGCGGGCGGCAAGAGACCCAGTACTTC

abundance: .
d_gene: .
j_gene: TRBJ1-5
v_gene: TRBV10-3
len: 14
CDR3aa: CAISEGSGGQPQHF
CDR3nt: TGTGCCATCAGTGAGGGGTCGGGAGGCCAGCCCCAGCATTTT

abundance: .
d_gene: .
j_gene: TRBJ1-3
v_gene: TRBV15
len: 15
CDR3aa: CATSRGSGSGNTIYF
CDR3nt: TGTGCCACCAGCAGAGGATCAGGGTCCGGAAACACCATATATTTT